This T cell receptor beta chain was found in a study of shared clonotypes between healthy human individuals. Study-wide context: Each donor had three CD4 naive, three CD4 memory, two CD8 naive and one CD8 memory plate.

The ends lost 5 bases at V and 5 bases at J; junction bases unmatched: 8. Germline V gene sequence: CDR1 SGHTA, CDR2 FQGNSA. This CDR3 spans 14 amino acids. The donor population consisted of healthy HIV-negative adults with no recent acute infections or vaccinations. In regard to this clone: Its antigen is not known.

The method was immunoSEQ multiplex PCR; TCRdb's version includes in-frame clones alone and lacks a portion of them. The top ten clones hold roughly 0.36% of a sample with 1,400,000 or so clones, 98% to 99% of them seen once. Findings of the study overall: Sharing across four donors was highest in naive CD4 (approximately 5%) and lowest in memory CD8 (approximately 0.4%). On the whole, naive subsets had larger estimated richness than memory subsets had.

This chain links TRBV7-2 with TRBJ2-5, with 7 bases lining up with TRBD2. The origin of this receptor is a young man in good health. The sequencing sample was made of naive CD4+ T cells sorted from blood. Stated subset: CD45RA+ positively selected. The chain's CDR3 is CASSRRSGMETQYF. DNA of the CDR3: TGTGCCAGCAGCCGCAGGAGCGGGATGGAGACCCAGTACTTC.